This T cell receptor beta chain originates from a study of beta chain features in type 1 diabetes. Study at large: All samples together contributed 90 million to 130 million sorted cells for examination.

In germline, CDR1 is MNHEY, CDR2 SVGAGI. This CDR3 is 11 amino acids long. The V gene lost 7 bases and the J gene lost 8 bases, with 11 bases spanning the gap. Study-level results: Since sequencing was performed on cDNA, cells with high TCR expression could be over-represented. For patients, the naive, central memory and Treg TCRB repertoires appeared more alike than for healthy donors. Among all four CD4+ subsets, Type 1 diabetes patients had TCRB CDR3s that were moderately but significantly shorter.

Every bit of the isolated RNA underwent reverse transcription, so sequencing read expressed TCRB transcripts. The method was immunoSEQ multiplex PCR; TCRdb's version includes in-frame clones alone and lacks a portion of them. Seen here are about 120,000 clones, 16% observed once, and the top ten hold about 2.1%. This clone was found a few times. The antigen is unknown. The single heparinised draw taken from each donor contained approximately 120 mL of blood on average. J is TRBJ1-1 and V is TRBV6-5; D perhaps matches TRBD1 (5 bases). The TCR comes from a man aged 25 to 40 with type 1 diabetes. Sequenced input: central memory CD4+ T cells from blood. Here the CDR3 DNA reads TGTGCCAGCAATGCAGGGAGAGAAGCTTTCTTT. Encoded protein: CASNAGREAFF.